This is a list of T cell receptor beta chains from one sample in a study of cytomegalovirus exposure and HLA in healthy donors. Measured with immunoSEQ multiplex PCR; TCRdb has only the in-frame clones, and not every one. The profile covers tens of thousands of clones, with about 89% appearing a single time and around a tenth taken by the ten largest. Material: PBMCs. The receptor source for this set is a man in his thirties or forties in good health and CMV-seropositive. Each CDR3 is given with its conserved first and last residue. The D gene is left open where the match is weak. Part of the rows lack a size; the others show once, few, many or a class for expanded clones.

d_gene	v_gene	j_gene	abundance	CDR3nt	CDR3aa
NA	TRBV15	TRBJ2-2	NA	TGTGCCACCAGCAGAGATTCCAGCACCGGGGAGCTGTTTTTT	CATSRDSSTGELFF
NA	TRBV5-1	TRBJ2-7	NA	TGCGCCAGCGCGGTAGCGGAAGGGTACGAGCAGTACTTC	CASAVAEGYEQYF
NA	TRBV6-4	TRBJ2-1	once	TGTGCCAGCAGTGAACTAGGCAGCTACAATGAGCAGTTCTTC	CASSELGSYNEQFF
TRBD2	TRBV5-1	TRBJ2-1	NA	TGCGCCAGCAGCCGACCGGGACTAGCGGGAGGTGAGCAGTTCTTC	CASSRPGLAGGEQFF
NA	TRBV19	TRBJ2-1	NA	TGTGCCAGTAGTATTCAGATGACTAACAATGAGCAGTTCTTC	CASSIQMTNNEQFF
NA	TRBV2	TRBJ1-5	NA	TGTGCCAGCACTGGACAGTCACAACAGCCCCAGCATTTT	CASTGQSQQPQHF
NA	TRBV19	TRBJ1-5	few	TGTGCCAGCCTTAAAACAGGGTACGACAATCAGCCCCAGCATTTT	CASLKTGYDNQPQHF
TRBD1	TRBV2	TRBJ1-5	NA	TGTGCCAGCAGTGGAGGGGGCTATCAGCCCCAGCATTTT	CASSGGGYQPQHF
TRBD1	TRBV28	TRBJ2-2	NA	TGTGCCAGCAGTACAGGGGGATTGGGCACCGGGGAGCTGTTTTTT	CASSTGGLGTGELFF
TRBD1	TRBV15	TRBJ2-5	once	TGTGCCACCAGCAACCCGGGACAGGGGCATGAGACCCAGTACTTC	CATSNPGQGHETQYF
NA	TRBV25-1	TRBJ2-7	NA	TGTGCCAGCAGTCCCCGGTTGTTCGCCTACGAGCAGTACTTC	CASSPRLFAYEQYF
TRBD1	TRBV5-1	TRBJ2-5	few	TGCGCCAGCAACGACAGGGGGGCCCAAGAGACCCAGTACTTC	CASNDRGAQETQYF
NA	TRBV7-2	TRBJ2-1	few	TGTGCCAGCAGCTTAGCGGGAGAGGCGTACAATGAGCAGTTCTTC	CASSLAGEAYNEQFF
NA	TRBV7-8	TRBJ2-7	NA	TGTGCCAGCAGCTCCCCCCCTTACGGCGAGCAGTACTTC	CASSSPPYGEQYF
TRBD1	TRBV5-1	TRBJ2-7	NA	TGCGCCAGCGGCCTGGACAGGCTCTCCTACGAGCAGTACTTC	CASGLDRLSYEQYF
NA	TRBV28	TRBJ1-1	NA	TGTGCCAGCAGTGCAGGGAATGCTTTCTTT	CASSAGNAFF
TRBD1	TRBV18	TRBJ2-2	NA	TGTGCCAGCTCACCAGCCGGGACAGTGTCCCGGGAGCTGTTTTTT	CASSPAGTVSRELFF
TRBD1	TRBV5-1	TRBJ2-7	NA	TGCGCCAGCAGCATAGGACAGGGGGCCTACGAGCAGTACTTC	CASSIGQGAYEQYF
NA	TRBV27	TRBJ2-1	NA	TGTGCCAGCAGTTCGTTCAGGCAGGATAGCTCCTACAATGAGCAGTTCTTC	CASSSFRQDSSYNEQFF
TRBD2	TRBV9	TRBJ2-1	NA	TGTGCCAGCAGCGTAGACCCGGGGGGCTACAATGAGCAGTTCTTC	CASSVDPGGYNEQFF
NA	TRBV11-3	TRBJ2-7	NA	TGTGCCAGCAGCTTAGGATTTCGGGGCGAGCAGTACTTC	CASSLGFRGEQYF
NA	TRBV5-1	TRBJ2-5	NA	TGCGCCAGCAGCCGGATGGGGGGTCACCAAGAGACCCAGTACTTC	CASSRMGGHQETQYF
TRBD2	TRBV6-6	TRBJ2-3	NA	TGTGCCAGCAGTTACTCGAGGCGGGAGGGCCCCGTTACGCAGTATTTT	CASSYSRREGPVTQYF
TRBD2	TRBV2	TRBJ2-3	NA	TGTGCCAGCAGTGAAGTCGCTAGCGGGAGACCAGATACGCAGTATTTT	CASSEVASGRPDTQYF
TRBD1	TRBV5-1	TRBJ2-1	NA	TGCGCCAGCAGCCGAGGACAGGGCAATGAGCAGTTCTTC	CASSRGQGNEQFF
NA	TRBV7-3	TRBJ2-6	NA	TGTGCCAGCAGCTCAAATCCAGGCTCTGGGGCCAACGTCCTGACTTTC	CASSSNPGSGANVLTF
TRBD1	TRBV9	TRBJ2-3	NA	TGTGCCAGCAGCTCTCAAGGGACAGGGGTTGCCGATACGCAGTATTTT	CASSSQGTGVADTQYF
NA	TRBV5-6	TRBJ2-7	NA	TGTGCCAGCAGTCCCCCTAACAGGGATACCTACGAGCAGTACTTC	CASSPPNRDTYEQYF
TRBD2	TRBV6-5	TRBJ2-7	NA	TGTGCCAGCAGTTACTATCCCAGGACTAGCTCCTACGAGCAGTACTTC	CASSYYPRTSSYEQYF
NA	TRBV7-9	TRBJ1-1	NA	TGTGCCAGCAGCTTAGGTTCCGGCACTGAAGCTTTCTTT	CASSLGSGTEAFF